What follows are 22 T cell receptor beta chains derived from one specimen sequenced in a study of spatial heterogeneity in lung cancer (dated by TCRdb to about 2019). The time point label, read with the paper, signifies: blood at routine non-recurrence follow-up after resection. The library was made by 5' RACE. The reads were generated on a NextSeq 500. The raw public data were reprocessed by TCRdb itself: fastp quality trimming at Q25, MiXCR clonotype calling, in-frame beta chains only. Identical CDR3 protein sequences are pooled into one entry, listed with their most common genes and DNA. The sample table records 110,000 or so distinct CDR3 sequences; 11% of these occur just once. The top ten clonotypes cover roughly 24% of the sample. Sequenced here: PBMCs, sampled at follow-up. Every receptor here comes from a female donor with early-stage non-small cell lung cancer.

The chain links TRBV20-1 to TRBJ1-5, with D possibly being TRBD1 (5 bases). Germline V gene lookup returns CDR1 DFQATT and CDR2 SNEGSKA (reference sequence). The CDR3 runs to 18 residues. V dropped 3 bases and J dropped 2 bases, with 23 bases sitting between them. The CDR3 sequence is CSASRAGKENFGNQPQHF. CDR3 coding DNA: TGCAGTGCTAGTCGCGCAGGGAAGGAAAATTTTGGCAATCAGCCCCAGCATTTT.

This clonotype was seen many times. The V and J genes are TRBV10-2 and TRBJ2-3; a weak D match, TRBD2 (5 bases). The CDR3 loop spans 15 amino acids. Trimming removed 10 bases from V and 0 bases from J, with 17 bases in between. The germline gives CDR1 WSHSY, CDR2 SAAADI. The CDR3 DNA reads TGCGCCACCCGCGAGTCAGCGGAGAGCACAGATACGCAGTATTTT. This codes for CATRESAESTDTQYF.

The rearrangement links TRBV29-1 to TRBJ2-1; 8 nucleotides align to TRBD2. The V gene end was trimmed by 7 bases and the J gene end by 1 base; junction bases not matched to a gene: 15. CDR3 length: 17 residues. CDR1 and CDR2 from the germline V gene are SQVTM and ANQGSEA. DNA of the CDR3: TGCAGCGCCGGAACGGGAGGGCCATACGTTTCCTACAATGAGCAGTTCTTC. Amino acid sequence: CSAGTGGPYVSYNEQFF.

The genes are TRBV20-1 and TRBJ2-5; 14 bases match TRBD2. The CDR3 has 14 amino acids. V was clipped by 6 bases and J by 4 bases; unmatched bases: 4. Germline V gene lookup returns CDR1 DFQATT and CDR2 SNEGSKA (reference sequence). This chain's CDR3 is CSAPTSGRGETQYF. CDR3 coding DNA: TGCAGTGCCCCGACTAGCGGGAGGGGAGAGACCCAGTACTTC.

This sequence joins TRBV7-8 and TRBJ2-1, with 7 bases lining up with TRBD2. CDR1 is SGHVS, CDR2 FQNEAQ, per germline. The V gene end was trimmed by 5 bases and the J gene end by 2 bases; junction bases not matched to a gene: 9. The length of the CDR3 is 16 residues. CDR3 bases: TGTGCCAGCAGCGACTTCCTAGCGGCAGCCTACAATGAGCAGTTCTTC. Translating gives CASSDFLAAAYNEQFF.

The chain couples TRBV27 to TRBJ2-1; 7 nucleotides line up with TRBD2. Germline lookup yields CDR1 MNHEY and CDR2 SMNVEV (reference sequence). V lost 5 bases, J lost 7 bases, and 14 bases stayed unmatched. CDR3 length equals 16 residues. This chain's CDR3 is CASSEFPSGLGNEQFF. The CDR3 DNA sequence: TGTGCCAGCAGTGAATTCCCTAGCGGTCTAGGGAATGAGCAGTTCTTC.

CDR3 in DNA: TGTGCCAGCAGTCACCTACTAGCGGGATCCACAGATACGCAGTATTTT. This sequence encodes CASSHLLAGSTDTQYF. The chain carries TRBV27 and TRBJ2-3; 10 nucleotides line up with TRBD2. This CDR3 comprises 16 residues. Germline CDR1 and CDR2: MNHEY and SMNVEV (reference sequence). V shed 5 bases and J 2 bases; nucleotides not matched to a gene: 7.

This clonotype was counted at least ten times. This sequence joins TRBV20-1 and TRBJ2-5; D is unresolved. Trimming shortened V by 1 base and J by 1 base, and 16 bases separated the two germline ends. Germline loops: CDR1 DFQATT, CDR2 SNEGSKA (reference sequence). CDR3 length: 16 residues. CDR3 nucleotides: TGCAGTGCTAGAGTCCGAGGATCCATTACCCAAGAGACCCAGTACTTC. This translates into CSARVRGSITQETQYF.

The genes are TRBV6-2 or TRBV6-3 and TRBJ2-7; tentatively, D is TRBD1 or TRBD2 (5 bases each). The length of the CDR3 is 15 residues. The V end lost 5 bases, the J end lost 2 bases, and 16 bases lay between the germline ends. Germline loops: CDR1 MNHEY, CDR2 SVGEGT. The CDR3 protein is CASSPQRVTAYEQYV. The CDR3, as DNA: TGTGCCAGCAGTCCCCAGAGGGTGACAGCCTACGAGCAGTACGTC.

This rearrangement joins TRBV11-3 to TRBJ2-3; D is perhaps TRBD2 (5 bases). Trimming shortened V by 5 bases and J by 5 bases, and 11 bases separated the two germline ends. This CDR3 is built from 13 residues. CDR1 is SGHNT, CDR2 YENEEA, per germline. The CDR3 DNA sequence: TGTGCCAGCAGCCCCCGGGAAAGAGATACGCAGTATTTT. It translates to CASSPRERDTQYF.

This clonotype occurred a few times. The chain combines TRBV5-4 with TRBJ1-4; D is ambiguous. Germline CDR1 reads SGHNT; CDR2 reads YYREEE (reference sequence). V was pared by 4 bases and J by 8 bases, with 15 bases between. This CDR3 has 14 amino acids. CDR3 residues: CASSPGRGKEKLFF. The CDR3 bases are TGTGCCAGCAGCCCAGGACGGGGAAAGGAAAAACTGTTTTTT.

The chain has TRBV3-1 and TRBJ2-2; no definite D call. Per the germline V gene, CDR1 is LGHDT and CDR2 is YNNKEL (reference sequence). The CDR3 has 14 amino acids. V was pared by 4 bases and J by 7 bases, with 13 bases between. As DNA, the CDR3 is TGTGCCAGCAGCCCCCCCATGGGGTACGGGGAGCTGTTTTTT. Encoded protein: CASSPPMGYGELFF.

This clonotype was counted between two and nine times. V is TRBV11-2 and J is TRBJ2-3; D may be TRBD1 (8 bases). Germline loops: CDR1 SGHAT, CDR2 FQNNGV. The CDR3 is 21 residues long. V gave up 6 bases and J gave up 0 bases, with 31 bases separating them. CDR3 DNA sequence: TGTGCCAGCAGTATACAGGGGGAGGGAACGAGATATGTTATGAGCACAGATACGCAGTATTTT. This encodes CASSIQGEGTRYVMSTDTQYF.

In this sample, this clonotype turned up a few times. The chain carries TRBV5-1 and TRBJ2-2; possibly TRBD1 for D (6 bases). Trimming took off 2 bases at V and 6 bases at J, with 17 bases between the two ends. Germline V gene lookup returns CDR1 SGHRS and CDR2 YFSETQ. The CDR3 sequence is 16 residues long. CDR3 nucleotides: TGCGCCAGCAGCTTCGCCGGGACATCAGTAGCCGGGGAGCTGTTTTTT. As protein: CASSFAGTSVAGELFF.

V and J are TRBV7-8 and TRBJ2-7; D assignment may be TRBD1 or TRBD2 (7 bases each). The germline V gene encodes CDR1 SGHVS and CDR2 FQNEAQ. Trimming left V 4 bases short and J 3 bases short, with 16 bases between. There are 15 residues in the CDR3. The chain's CDR3 is CASSSRGGIVYEQYV. In DNA, the CDR3 is TGTGCCAGCAGCTCCAGGGGGGGGATTGTCTACGAGCAGTACGTC.

This chain links TRBV7-2 with TRBJ1-3; D not certain. Germline-derived CDR1 and CDR2 are SGHTA and FQGNSA. Trimming removed 1 base at V and 4 bases at J, with 11 bases between. This CDR3 contains 15 residues. The CDR3, as DNA: TGTGCCAGCAGCTTAGTCACTGACCGCGGAAACACCATATATTTT. Amino acids: CASSLVTDRGNTIYF.

There are a few counts of this clonotype. V gene TRBV28 combines with J gene TRBJ2-4; 8 bases map to TRBD1. Trimming cost V 5 bases and J 7 bases; bases outside gene matches: 4. There are 13 residues in the CDR3. CDR1 is MDHEN, CDR2 SYDVKM, per germline. The CDR3: CASSQGDRNIQYF. For the CDR3, the DNA is TGTGCCAGCAGTCAAGGGGACAGGAACATTCAGTACTTC.

This clonotype has a count of ten or more. The J gene is TRBJ2-7, the V gene TRBV5-5; D remains ambiguous. The CDR3 length is 13 residues. Germline lookup yields CDR1 SGHKS and CDR2 YYEKEE (reference sequence). The V end lost 0 bases, the J end lost 2 bases, and 6 bases lay between the germline ends. In DNA form, the CDR3 reads TGTGCCAGCAGCTTGGACCTGACCTACGAGCAGTACTTC. It is translated as CASSLDLTYEQYF.

This clonotype was counted at least ten times. This chain joins TRBV29-1 and TRBJ2-7, with 8 nucleotides matching TRBD1. Losses at the gene ends were 5 bases for V and 3 bases for J; bases not matched to a gene: 6. Germline V gene lookup returns CDR1 SQVTM and CDR2 ANQGSEA. This CDR3 comprises 13 residues. DNA for the CDR3: TGCAGCGTTTCCGAGACAGGGGACTACGAGCAGTACTTC. This gives the protein CSVSETGDYEQYF.

This clonotype has only a few counts. This chain joins TRBV29-1 and TRBJ1-2; D is perhaps TRBD1 (5 bases). Per germline, CDR1 SQVTM and CDR2 ANQGSEA. The CDR3 runs to 14 residues. Trimming stripped 3 bases from V and 4 bases from J, with 15 bases between. The CDR3 protein is CSVERKDNRYGYTF. The CDR3 DNA reads as TGCAGCGTTGAGAGGAAGGACAACCGCTATGGCTACACCTTC.

This chain joins TRBV10-2 and TRBJ2-7; TRBD2 is a possible D gene (5 bases). The CDR3 has 12 amino acids. Trimming removed 8 bases at V and 0 bases at J, with 8 bases between. Germline CDR1 is WSHSY and CDR2 is SAAADI. CDR3 sequence (DNA): TGCGCCAGCTCCGACTACTCCTACGAGCAGTACTTC. Translated, it gives CASSDYSYEQYF.

There are a few counts of this clonotype. The genes are TRBV4-1 and TRBJ1-1, with D unresolved. The V gene lost 6 bases and the J gene lost 1 base, with 6 bases spanning the gap. The CDR3 has 12 residues. CDR1 MGHRA and CDR2 YSYEKL come from the germline V gene. CDR3 loop: CASRSWNTEAFF. DNA for the CDR3: TGCGCCAGCAGGAGTTGGAACACTGAAGCTTTCTTT.